What follows are 26 T cell receptor beta chains derived from one specimen sequenced in a study of identifying expanded T cells in peripheral blood. The table came from immunoSEQ multiplex PCR; TCRdb's copy has only in-frame clones and leaves some out. The sample holds some 93,000 clones, around 90% seen once. What was sequenced was blood. Receptors originate from a person aged 18 to 70 in good health.

The genes are TRBV6-1 and TRBJ2-5, with TRBD1 matching 9 bases. The CDR3 sequence is 15 residues long. The germline V gene has CDR1 MNHNS and CDR2 SASEGT. J gave up 2 bases and V 7 bases, and 8 bases lay outside the gene matches. CDR3 bases: TGTGCCAGCACCAGGACAGGGGCAGGACAAGAGACCCAGTACTTC. Its translation is CASTRTGAGQETQYF.

This rearrangement joins TRBV2 to TRBJ2-7; 12 bases align to TRBD2. The ends lost 3 bases at V and 3 bases at J; junction bases unmatched: 6. The CDR3 is 16 amino acids. Germline V gives CDR1 SNHLY, CDR2 FYNNEI. CDR3: CASSEDEGLAGYEQYF. DNA of the CDR3: TGTGCCAGCAGTGAGGACGAGGGACTAGCGGGCTACGAGCAGTACTTC.

The V call is TRBV4-1, the J call TRBJ2-7; D not resolved. This CDR3 spans 14 amino acids. Germline loops: CDR1 MGHRA, CDR2 YSYEKL. Trimming stripped 2 bases from V and 2 bases from J, with 10 bases between. The CDR3 coding sequence is TGCGCCAGCAGCCAAAACGACGGCCCCTACGAGCAGTACTTC. Protein product: CASSQNDGPYEQYF.

The V gene is TRBV5-4, the J gene TRBJ2-2; the match to TRBD1 covers 7 bases. The V and J ends lost 6 bases and 1 base, in that order; junction bases with no gene match: 6. CDR3 length: 15 residues. Looked up from germline, CDR1 is SGHNT and CDR2 is YYREEE (reference sequence). CDR3 region: CASTPGTENTGELFF. CDR3 sequence (DNA): TGTGCCAGCACTCCCGGGACAGAGAACACCGGGGAGCTGTTTTTT.

CDR3 DNA: TGTGCCAGCAGCCCCCATCGGGCTAGCGGCCCCTATGGCACAGATACGCAGTATTTT. As protein: CASSPHRASGPYGTDTQYF. V and J are TRBV7-9 and TRBJ2-3; 7 bases map to TRBD2. After removal of 5 bases from V and 1 base from J, the junction contained 18 bases not matched to a gene. Germline assignment: CDR1 SEHNR and CDR2 FQNEAQ (reference sequence). The CDR3 covers 19 residues.

The gene calls are TRBV5-1 and TRBJ1-1; possible D gene TRBD1, 5 bases. This CDR3 region has 13 residues. Trimming left V 3 bases short and J 8 bases short, with 14 bases between. The germline CDR1 and CDR2 sequences are SGHRS and YFSETQ. The CDR3 reads CASSWNRLDEAFF. CDR3 coding DNA: TGCGCCAGCAGCTGGAACAGGTTGGACGAAGCTTTCTTT. Using reference TRBV5-1 and TRBJ1-1 for the parts outside the CDR3, the full variable domain is KAGVTQTPRYLIKTRGQQVTLSCSPISGHRSVSWYQQTPGQGLQFLFEYFSETQRNKGNFPGRFSGRQFSNSRSEMNVSTLELGDSALYLCASSWNRLDEAFFGQGTRLTVV.

This clone was picked up one time. The genes are TRBV6-5 and TRBJ1-1; the D gene is possibly TRBD1 (5 bases). The germline gives CDR1 MNHEY, CDR2 SVGAGI. Trimming stripped 4 bases from V and 1 base from J, with 13 bases between. The length of the CDR3 is 15 residues. CDR3 region: CASSLSGTRNTEAFF. The CDR3 nucleotides are TGTGCCAGCAGTTTATCCGGGACGAGGAACACTGAAGCTTTCTTT.

The V gene is TRBV11-3, the J gene TRBJ1-2; TRBD1 aligns across 10 bases. Germline loops: CDR1 SGHNT, CDR2 YENEEA. J gave up 6 bases and V 6 bases, and 7 bases lay outside the gene matches. This CDR3 region has 14 residues. The CDR3 spells CASRLAGTGDGYTF. The CDR3 region has the DNA TGTGCCAGCAGACTAGCCGGGACAGGGGATGGCTACACCTTC. Drawing the rest from reference TRBV11-3 and TRBJ1-2, the complete variable domain is EAGVVQSPRYKIIEKKQPVAFWCNPISGHNTLYWYLQNLGQGPELLIRYENEEAVDDSQLPKDRFSAERLKGVDSTLKIQPAELGDSAVYLCASRLAGTGDGYTFGSGTRLTVV.

The rearrangement joins TRBV5-4 to TRBJ1-3, with a tentative D call TRBD1 (5 bases). The V gene lost 4 bases and the J gene lost 0 bases, with 11 bases spanning the gap. The CDR3 consists of 15 residues. Looked up from germline, CDR1 is SGHNT and CDR2 is YYREEE (reference sequence). The CDR3 reads CASSPGRNSGNTIYF. In nucleotides, the CDR3 is TGTGCCAGCAGCCCGGGACGGAACTCTGGAAACACCATATATTTT.

The V and J genes are TRBV9 and TRBJ2-7; possible D gene TRBD2, 6 bases. Trimming shortened V by 2 bases and J by 7 bases, and 16 bases separated the two germline ends. The germline V gene encodes CDR1 SGDLS and CDR2 YYNGEE. This CDR3 has 14 residues. Here the CDR3 reads CASSVSGFQGEQYF. CDR3 DNA: TGTGCCAGCAGCGTGAGCGGGTTCCAAGGGGAGCAGTACTTC.

The rearrangement links TRBV7-6 to TRBJ1-1; 7 bases are a match to TRBD1. This CDR3 is built from 15 residues. J gave up 0 bases and V 5 bases, and 6 bases lay outside the gene matches. Germline V CDR1 and CDR2: SGHVS, FNYEAQ. The CDR3 DNA follows: TGTGCCAGCAGCCCCGGGACAGCCATGAACACTGAAGCTTTCTTT. Encoded protein: CASSPGTAMNTEAFF. Looking up the rest from reference TRBV7-6 and TRBJ1-1 gives the full variable domain: GAGVSQSPRYKVTKRGQDVALRCDPISGHVSLYWYRQALGQGPEFLTYFNYEAQQDKSGLPNDRFSAERPEGSISTLTIQRTEQRDSAMYRCASSPGTAMNTEAFFGQGTRLTVV.

Details on this clone: A read error may account for a junction end that differs from germline. The chain uses TRBV5-1 and TRBJ1-2; perhaps TRBD1 as D (6 bases). CDR1 SGHRS and CDR2 YFSETQ come from the germline V gene. CDR3 length: 13 amino acids. The CDR3 DNA is TGTGCCAGCAGCTACGGGACACCCGGTGGCTACACCTTC. This translates into CASSYGTPGGYTF.

The chain recombines TRBV4-2 with TRBJ2-7; 11 nucleotides line up with TRBD2. The CDR3 spans 16 residues. CDR1 LGHNA and CDR2 YNFKEQ come from the germline V gene. After removal of 0 bases from V and 3 bases from J, the junction contained 4 bases not matched to a gene. CDR3 bases: TGTGCCAGCAGCCAAGATCTAGCGGGAGGACACTACGAGCAGTACTTC. It encodes CASSQDLAGGHYEQYF.

This CDR3 reads CASSLRETQYF. The CDR3 DNA reads TGTGCCAGCAGCTTGCGAGAGACCCAGTACTTC. The rearrangement joins TRBV5-5 to TRBJ2-5, with unresolved D. Trimming took 1 base from V and 4 from J, leaving 2 bases between them. The CDR3 covers 11 residues. Germline V lookup: CDR1 SGHKS, CDR2 YYEKEE (reference sequence).

In this sample, this clone turned up a few times. The chain combines TRBV11-2 with TRBJ1-6; D possibly corresponds to TRBD1 (6 bases). The CDR3 spans 14 residues. Trimming removed 5 bases at V and 9 bases at J, with 14 bases between. The germline V gene encodes CDR1 SGHAT and CDR2 FQNNGV. DNA for the CDR3: TGTGCCAGCAGCCACCCGGGGGGCGGTTCACCCCTCCACTTT. This codes for CASSHPGGGSPLHF.

This chain links TRBV21-1 with TRBJ1-1; the table's D call of TRBD1 was not tested on the DNA. TRBV21-1 is a pseudogene locus. The CDR3 contains 11 residues. The CDR3: CASSKGPEAFF. The CDR3 DNA reads as TGTGCCAGCAGCAAGGGCCCTGAAGCTTTCTTT.

The chain employs TRBV6-5 and TRBJ2-7, with TRBD2 matching over 12 bases. CDR1 and CDR2 (germline): MNHEY, SVGAGI. Trimming removed 4 bases from V and 1 base from J; junction bases left unmatched: 2. There are 15 residues in the CDR3. CDR3 sequence reads: CASSSTSGGSYEQYF. The CDR3 nucleotides are TGTGCCAGCAGTTCGACTAGCGGGGGTTCCTACGAGCAGTACTTC.

The rearrangement joins TRBV5-4 to TRBJ2-3; no definite D call. Germline assignment: CDR1 SGHNT and CDR2 YYREEE (reference sequence). The CDR3 has 16 residues. Trimming removed 0 bases from V and 2 bases from J, with 13 bases in between. CDR3 amino acids: CASSLANRVFTDTQYF. The CDR3 coding sequence is TGTGCCAGCAGCTTGGCCAATCGGGTATTCACAGATACGCAGTATTTT.

The chain uses TRBV5-1 and TRBJ1-2; 8 positions match TRBD1. Germline values: CDR1 SGHRS, CDR2 YFSETQ. There are 15 residues in the CDR3. Trimming took 3 bases from V and 4 from J; bases not matched to a gene: 8. The CDR3 spells CASSWGQVGAYGYTF. In DNA, the CDR3 is TGCGCCAGCAGCTGGGGACAGGTGGGGGCCTATGGCTACACCTTC.

The chain combines TRBV4-1 with TRBJ1-2; D might be TRBD1 (5 bases). CDR3 length: 16 amino acids. The germline V gene has CDR1 MGHRA and CDR2 YSYEKL. V shed 1 base and J shed 3 bases, with 15 bases lying between them. The CDR3 sequence: CASSQVPGRGDYGYTF. The CDR3 DNA is TGCGCCAGCAGCCAAGTACCAGGACGGGGGGACTATGGCTACACCTTC.

This clone was counted only a few times. The chain employs TRBV7-9 and TRBJ1-2, with D unclear. CDR3 length: 18 amino acids. Per the germline V gene, CDR1 is SEHNR and CDR2 is FQNEAQ (reference sequence). Trimming took off 4 bases at V and 5 bases at J, with 26 bases between the two ends. The DNA for the CDR3 is TGTGCCAGCAGCTCCCCCTTTATTTTGACACCCGCCAGATATGGCTACACCTTC. It encodes CASSSPFILTPARYGYTF.

The chain combines TRBV10-1 with TRBJ2-7, with 10 bases aligning to TRBD1. The V segment lost 0 bases and the J segment 5 bases; nucleotides outside the gene matches: 4. This CDR3 has 15 amino acids. Germline values: CDR1 WNHNN, CDR2 SYGVQD (reference sequence). The CDR3 DNA is TGCGCCAGCAGTGAGTCGGGACAGGGGCTTCACGAGCAGTACTTC. This codes for CASSESGQGLHEQYF.

This chain connects TRBV15 to TRBJ1-4; the D gene is possibly TRBD1 (5 bases). The germline gives CDR1 LNHNV, CDR2 YYDKDF (reference sequence). The V end lost 0 bases, the J end lost 0 bases, and 8 bases lay between the germline ends. The CDR3 covers 16 residues. In nucleotides, the CDR3 is TGTGCCACCAGCAGAGATCCGGGGGCAACTAATGAAAAACTGTTTTTT. This gives the protein CATSRDPGATNEKLFF.

The V gene is TRBV7-3, the J gene TRBJ2-1; 12 bases line up with TRBD2. Germline trimming cut 5 bases from V and 7 bases from J; bases unmatched to any gene: 9. Germline values: CDR1 SGHTA, CDR2 FQGTGA. The CDR3 is 16 residues long. CDR3 coding DNA: TGTGCCAGCAGCCCCCAACTAGCGGGAGGACTGAATGAGCAGTTCTTC. Residues: CASSPQLAGGLNEQFF.

The chain combines TRBV19 with TRBJ2-3, with D perhaps assigned TRBD1 or TRBD2 (5 bases each). Trimming left V 5 bases short and J 1 base short, with 10 bases between. Per the germline V gene, CDR1 is LNHDA and CDR2 is SQIVND (reference sequence). The CDR3 has 14 residues. CDR3 amino acids: CASSLRDRTDTQYF. The CDR3 bases are TGTGCCAGTAGTCTCAGGGACCGCACAGATACGCAGTATTTT.

This chain links TRBV29-1 with TRBJ2-3; 9 bases line up with TRBD2. V lost 7 bases, J lost 1 base, and 3 bases stayed unmatched. Germline values: CDR1 SQVTM, CDR2 ANQGSEA. There are 13 residues in the CDR3. The CDR3 spells CSGTSARTDTQYF. DNA of the CDR3: TGCAGCGGGACTAGCGCTCGCACAGATACGCAGTATTTT.